Below, one T cell receptor (beta chain) is given with its context. Antigen: not known. The germline V gene encodes CDR1 MNHNS and CDR2 SASEGT. The CDR3 totals 16 residues. Trimming at V came to 7 bases and at J to 0 bases, leaving 9 bases not matched to a gene. A mixed TRB-A/B primer pool amplified rearranged TRB by multiplex touch-down PCR. TCRdb re-called the multiplex PCR reads with MiXCR, one entry per CDR3 protein. The sample gives 9,400 or so distinct CDR3 sequences, around 33% of which show up once; around 13% is in the top ten. This entry belongs to a study of T cell repertoires in aging, cancer and after chemotherapy. Overall study: Repeat sampling of healthy donors over several months to years showed clear clonal overlap.

Study-wide points: Untreated cancer patients had significantly lower blood TCR diversity than age-matched healthy donors. No conclusions about immunological memory after chemotherapy can be drawn from the repertoire data.

Amplification of TCR beta used genomic DNA extracted from peripheral blood. The TCR originated in a human donor in good health. The donor label of this sample is uncertain. Specimen: blood. The V call is TRBV6-1, the J call TRBJ1-5, with TRBD1 identical over 7 bases. CDR3 region: CASKEGGPYSNQPQHF. CDR3 DNA sequence: TGTGCCAGCAAGGAAGGGGGCCCCTATAGCAATCAGCCCCAGCATTTT.